This T cell receptor beta chain was found in a study of blood T cell repertoires in COVID-19. The wider study: The origin of the acute and convalescent COVID-19 samples was the United States, Italy and Spain.

How the authors handled the data: Counts of nucleated cells, estimated from reference gene primer amplification, were obtained. Generated by immunoSEQ multiplex PCR, the TCRdb table keeps only in-frame clones and is missing some. Clone size and the V and J calls come from that table; the DNA yielded D and trimming. The top ten clones hold 4% to 5% of a sample with some 270,000 clones, roughly nine tenths of them seen once. The V and J ends lost 6 bases and 5 bases respectively, with 16 bases between them. The CDR3 contains 14 residues. Germline-derived CDR1 and CDR2 are MDHEN and SYDVKM. This sequence joins TRBV28 and TRBJ1-1; D is perhaps TRBD1 (6 bases). Sequencing input: peripheral blood. This clonotype was obtained from a woman in her forties who had recovered from COVID-19. This CDR3 reads CASRITGHGTEAFF. CDR3 DNA sequence: TGTGCCAGCAGGATCACAGGGCACGGTACTGAAGCTTTCTTT.